Described below is a single TCR beta chain sequence and its context. The sample is drawn from a study of blood T cell repertoires in COVID-19. Across the study: Samples came from the United States, Italy and Spain, spanning acute and convalescent COVID-19. From T cells, B-cell-depleted T cells, or PBMCs came the material, which was cDNA or gDNA.

Germline CDR1 and CDR2: KGHDR and SFDVKD. The CDR3 consists of 16 residues. J was trimmed by 1 base and V by 3 bases; bases with no gene match: 3. The data were produced by immunoSEQ multiplex PCR, yet TCRdb's version contains in-frame clones alone and is incomplete. This table has about 130,000 clones, 92% appearing once. Seattle patients were enrolled during active infection and followed longitudinally. This TCR was recovered from a man between 45 and 60 years old with COVID-19, enrolled during active disease. The sequenced sample was peripheral blood. This chain links TRBV24-1 with TRBJ2-5; 11 bases agree with TRBD2. The CDR3: CATSDPGLAAQETQYF. CDR3 DNA sequence: TGTGCCACCAGTGATCCGGGACTAGCGGCCCAAGAGACCCAGTACTTC.